The present entry profiles one TCR beta chain with its context. The entry originates in a study of T cell clones after liver transplantation. Study in general: A pre-transplant mixed lymphocyte reaction with TCRbeta sequencing defined graft-donor-reactive clones followed in post-transplant blood.

Produced via immunoSEQ multiplex PCR; TCRdb's table is partial and in-frame only. The sample has under 85,000 clones; 80% are singletons. Specimen: CD4+ T cells from blood, collected 12 months after liver transplant. This TCR was recovered from a human patient who received a liver transplant. A subset of T cells may come from the graft donor.

CDR3 sequence (DNA): TGCAGTGCTAGGGGGTTGGGGACCCAGTACTTC. Encoded protein: CSARGLGTQYF. The genes are TRBV20-1 and TRBJ2-5; D unresolved. The CDR3 sequence is 11 residues long. The germline gives CDR1 DFQATT, CDR2 SNEGSKA (reference sequence). V shed 3 bases and J shed 7 bases, with 9 bases lying between them.